The 27 T cell receptor beta chains below come from one sample, sequenced in a study of a mutant IDH1 vaccine in newly diagnosed glioma. Time point denoted: week 23, last vaccination. Topical imiquimod was applied with each vaccine dose, which held 300 ug of mutant IDH1 20-mer peptide. Their specific antigens are unknown. Measured with immunoSEQ multiplex PCR; TCRdb has only the in-frame clones, and not every one. The data show 40,000 to 50,000 clones, under 80% seen once. Specimen: PBMCs, collected from a glioma patient whose treatment included an IDH1 peptide vaccine. The receptors were gathered from a man aged 50 to 60 with glioma.

In DNA form, the CDR3 reads TGTGCCAGCAGCCGCCCTAGAAACGAGCAGTACTTC. It encodes CASSRPRNEQYF. V and J are TRBV5-6 and TRBJ2-7, with unresolved D. The length of the CDR3 is 12 residues. Germline CDR1 reads SGHDT; CDR2 reads YYEEEE. Trimming left V 4 bases short and J 5 bases short, with 10 bases between.

This rearrangement joins TRBV5-1 to TRBJ1-4; D not resolved. The CDR3 is 14 amino acids. Germline V CDR1 and CDR2: SGHRS, YFSETQ. Trimming left V 5 bases short and J 8 bases short, with 16 bases between. The CDR3 sequence: CASSSDRVDEKLFF. The DNA of the CDR3 is TGCGCCAGCAGTTCCGACCGGGTAGACGAAAAACTGTTTTTT.

CDR3 bases: TGTGCCAGCAGTTTACGAGCAAGGGGAATTCGGGAGACCCAGTACTTC. Its translation: CASSLRARGIRETQYF. This chain joins TRBV27 and TRBJ2-5; D perhaps matches TRBD1 (5 bases). V lost 2 bases, J lost 5 bases, and 18 bases lay in between. Germline V gene data show CDR1 as MNHEY and CDR2 as SMNVEV (reference sequence). The CDR3 totals 16 residues.

This chain connects TRBV6-5 to TRBJ2-6, with D unclear. From germline, CDR1 is MNHEY and CDR2 SVGAGI. The CDR3 runs 15 residues. With 11 bases removed from V and 0 bases from J, the gap between germline ends came to 14 bases. This CDR3 is CAARADSSGANVLTF. The CDR3 coding sequence is TGTGCCGCCCGGGCCGACTCCTCTGGGGCCAACGTCCTGACTTTC.

CDR3 region: CASSPLGRNANGYTF. The CDR3 nucleotides are TGTGCCAGCAGTCCACTGGGACGGAACGCAAATGGCTACACCTTC. V usage is TRBV28 and J usage is TRBJ1-2, with a weak D call TRBD1 (5 bases). Per germline, CDR1 MDHEN and CDR2 SYDVKM. The germline V and J ends were trimmed by 5 bases and 6 bases, with 19 bases remaining between them. The CDR3 loop spans 15 amino acids.

The rearrangement joins TRBV7-2 to TRBJ2-5; 9 nucleotides line up with TRBD2. Germline V gene data show CDR1 as SGHTA and CDR2 as FQGNSA. The CDR3 loop spans 17 amino acids. V dropped 2 bases and J dropped 5; count of bases not matched to a gene: 12. CDR3 amino acids: CASSLRWASGIRETQYF. CDR3 in DNA: TGTGCCAGCAGCTTAAGGTGGGCTAGCGGGATCCGGGAGACCCAGTACTTC.

CDR3: CTSSPDREQPQHF. The CDR3 DNA reads as TGCACCAGCAGCCCAGACAGGGAGCAGCCCCAGCATTTT. The chain has TRBV1 and TRBJ1-5. TRBV1 is flagged as a pseudogene. The CDR3 totals 13 residues.

In this sample, this clone turned up a few times. The chain couples TRBV11-2 to TRBJ2-3; no clear D. Per the germline V gene, CDR1 is SGHAT and CDR2 is FQNNGV. This CDR3 spans 12 amino acids. V dropped 7 bases and J dropped 11 bases, with 16 bases sitting between them. CDR3 nucleotides: TGTGCCAGCACCTCCTTAGGTCTAGGGCAGTATTTT. Its translation is CASTSLGLGQYF.

The V and J genes are TRBV30 and TRBJ2-5; 8 bases map to TRBD2. V shed 1 base, J shed 5 bases, and the junction held 12 bases outside the gene matches. This CDR3 comprises 16 residues. Looked up from germline, CDR1 is GTSNPN and CDR2 is SVGIG (reference sequence). The CDR3 DNA reads as TGTGCCTGGAGTGCCCCGCTCGCGCGGGGGGCCGAGACCCAGTACTTC. This gives the protein CAWSAPLARGAETQYF.

J is TRBJ1-2 and V is TRBV5-6; a possible D gene is TRBD1 (6 bases). Germline V gives CDR1 SGHDT, CDR2 YYEEEE. Trimming removed 6 bases at V and 8 bases at J, with 11 bases between. This CDR3 has 11 residues. The CDR3 DNA is TGTGCCAGCACCCTTGGGGGCGGCTACACCTTC. Translated, it gives CASTLGGGYTF.

V gene TRBV6-1 combines with J gene TRBJ1-5; D possibly corresponds to TRBD1 (5 bases). Trimming cost V 7 bases and J 6 bases, with 13 bases left between them. Looked up from germline, CDR1 is MNHNS and CDR2 is SASEGT. This CDR3 is built from 13 residues. The CDR3 region is CASTPFGGQPQHF. The CDR3 region has the DNA TGTGCCAGCACCCCGTTCGGGGGTCAGCCCCAGCATTTT.

The chain recombines TRBV5-8 with TRBJ1-1; 10 bases map to TRBD1. CDR1 is SGHTS, CDR2 YDEGEE, per germline. The V and J ends lost 0 bases and 0 bases, in that order; junction bases with no gene match: 5. The CDR3 runs to 17 residues. CDR3 amino acids: CASSLAGDRGVNTEAFF. Here the CDR3 DNA reads TGTGCCAGCAGCTTGGCCGGGGACAGGGGTGTGAACACTGAAGCTTTCTTT.

The chain carries TRBV5-1 and TRBJ2-7; D may be TRBD1 (6 bases). Germline assignment: CDR1 SGHRS and CDR2 YFSETQ. V lost 0 bases and J 5 bases, leaving 12 bases between the germline ends. This CDR3 spans 14 amino acids. In DNA form, the CDR3 reads TGCGCCAGCAGCTTGGAAAGGGGGACGCACGAGCAGTACTTC. It yields the protein CASSLERGTHEQYF.

The rearrangement links TRBV6-6 to TRBJ1-5; D may be TRBD1 (6 bases). The DNA end favors TRBJ2-3, so the J call may be wrong. The CDR3 extends over 12 amino acids. Germline V gene lookup returns CDR1 MNHNY and CDR2 SVGAGI (reference sequence). CDR3: CASSSVGQPQYF. The CDR3 nucleotides are TGTGCCAGCAGTAGCGTTGGACAGCCCCAGTATTTT.

V is TRBV4-1 and J is TRBJ2-1, with 10 positions matching TRBD2. In germline, CDR1 is MGHRA, CDR2 YSYEKL. The V and J ends lost 5 bases and 10 bases, in that order; junction bases with no gene match: 11. The CDR3 extends over 15 amino acids. The CDR3 region has the DNA TGCGCCAGCAGCACTAGCGGGGCGATAGGACGGGAGCAGTTCTTC. Translated: CASSTSGAIGREQFF.

The chain uses TRBV5-1 and TRBJ2-3; D gene uncertain. Looked up from germline, CDR1 is SGHRS and CDR2 is YFSETQ. The V end lost 0 bases, the J end lost 4 bases, and 6 bases lay between the germline ends. This CDR3 has 13 amino acids. The CDR3 here is CASSLETADTQYF. The CDR3 DNA follows: TGCGCCAGCAGCTTGGAAACAGCAGATACGCAGTATTTT. Looking up the rest from reference TRBV5-1 and TRBJ2-3 gives the full variable domain: KAGVTQTPRYLIKTRGQQVTLSCSPISGHRSVSWYQQTPGQGLQFLFEYFSETQRNKGNFPGRFSGRQFSNSRSEMNVSTLELGDSALYLCASSLETADTQYFGPGTRLTVL.

This clone was recorded a few times. This chain uses TRBV19 with TRBJ2-7; D gene unclear. The germline V gene encodes CDR1 LNHDA and CDR2 SQIVND (reference sequence). The CDR3 has 13 residues. Trimming left V 5 bases short and J 5 bases short, with 13 bases between. In nucleotides, the CDR3 is TGTGCCAGTAGTGCCCAGGCCGACCACGAGCAGTACTTC. Protein sequence: CASSAQADHEQYF.

This clone turned up a few times. The chain combines TRBV20-1 with TRBJ1-4; unclear D gene. Germline CDR1 reads DFQATT; CDR2 reads SNEGSKA (reference sequence). This CDR3 is built from 10 residues. V shed 6 bases and J shed 6 bases, with 5 bases lying between them. The CDR3 reads CSAGHEKLFF. DNA of the CDR3: TGCAGTGCAGGTCATGAAAAACTGTTTTTT.

For the CDR3, the DNA is TGTGCCAGCAGTCTAGTTGGGAAGGAAGCTTTCTTT. Protein: CASSLVGKEAFF. The gene calls are TRBV27 and TRBJ1-1; D gene ambiguous. The germline V gene has CDR1 MNHEY and CDR2 SMNVEV (reference sequence). Trimming removed 5 bases from V and 8 bases from J, with 12 bases in between. The CDR3 contains 12 residues.

The chain has TRBV5-1 and TRBJ1-1; tentatively, D is TRBD1 (6 bases). The CDR3 is made up of 14 amino acids. From germline, CDR1 is SGHRS and CDR2 YFSETQ. The V gene lost 1 base and the J gene lost 3 bases, with 10 bases spanning the gap. This CDR3 reads CASSLMDRYTEAFF. In DNA form, the CDR3 reads TGCGCCAGCAGCTTGATGGACAGATACACTGAAGCTTTCTTT.

This rearrangement joins TRBV5-6 to TRBJ1-1, with TRBD1 as a possible D gene (5 bases). V gave up 4 bases and J gave up 3 bases, with 13 bases separating them. Looked up from germline, CDR1 is SGHDT and CDR2 is YYEEEE. The length of the CDR3 is 14 residues. CDR3 in DNA: TGTGCCAGCAGCCCTACAGGAAGATACACTGAAGCTTTCTTT. Translation gives CASSPTGRYTEAFF.

The chain has TRBV6-6 and TRBJ1-2; 8 bases agree with TRBD1. Germline V CDR1 and CDR2: MNHNY, SVGAGI (reference sequence). The CDR3 covers 14 residues. J lost 6 bases, V lost 1 base, and 4 bases had no gene match. CDR3 sequence reads: CASSYWTGIDGYTF. The CDR3 DNA reads as TGTGCCAGCAGTTACTGGACAGGGATCGATGGCTACACCTTC.

The chain links TRBV7-2 to TRBJ2-2; D is perhaps TRBD2 (6 bases). The V end lost 2 bases, the J end lost 0 bases, and 7 bases lay between the germline ends. The CDR3 spans 15 residues. Germline V gene sequence: CDR1 SGHTA, CDR2 FQGNSA. The CDR3 region is CASSLRLANTGELFF. As DNA, the CDR3 is TGTGCCAGCAGCTTAAGACTAGCGAACACCGGGGAGCTGTTTTTT. The complete variable domain, with remaining parts taken from reference TRBV7-2 and TRBJ2-2, reads GAGVSQSPSNKVTEKGKDVELRCDPISGHTALYWYRQSLGQGLEFLIYFQGNSAPDKSGLPSDRFSAERTGGSVSTLTIQRTQQEDSAVYLCASSLRLANTGELFFGEGSRLTVL.

V gene TRBV19 combines with J gene TRBJ1-2, with TRBD1 matching over 11 bases. Germline V gene data show CDR1 as LNHDA and CDR2 as SQIVND (reference sequence). This CDR3 spans 14 amino acids. V lost 5 bases, J lost 8 bases, and 7 bases stayed unmatched. CDR3 bases: TGTGCCAGTAGTCGACAGGGGACAGGGGGAGGCTACACCTTC. Translated, it gives CASSRQGTGGGYTF. Together with reference TRBV19 and TRBJ1-2, the CDR3 gives the full variable domain: DGGITQSPKYLFRKEGQNVTLSCEQNLNHDAMYWYRQDPGQGLRLIYYSQIVNDFQKGDIAEGYSVSREKKESFPLTVTSAQKNPTAFYLCASSRQGTGGGYTFGSGTRLTVV.

The chain joins TRBV4-2 to TRBJ2-7; 9 positions agree with TRBD1. Germline CDR1 reads LGHNA; CDR2 reads YNFKEQ. CDR3 length equals 16 residues. V trimming: 1 base; J trimming: 4 bases; junction bases outside the gene matches: 8. CDR3 sequence (DNA): TGTGCCAGCAGCCAAGGAACAGGGGGCAGCGGGTACGAGCAGTACTTC. Translating gives CASSQGTGGSGYEQYF.

The genes are TRBV27 and TRBJ2-7; 10 nucleotides match TRBD2. There are 15 residues in the CDR3. Germline assignment: CDR1 MNHEY and CDR2 SMNVEV (reference sequence). V dropped 4 bases and J dropped 6; count of bases not matched to a gene: 9. CDR3 sequence: CASSSSGSGGAEQYF. The CDR3 DNA reads TGTGCCAGCAGTTCCTCGGGGAGCGGGGGGGCCGAGCAGTACTTC.

This chain connects TRBV9 to TRBJ2-7; D may correspond to TRBD1 or TRBD2 (5 bases each). Looked up from germline, CDR1 is SGDLS and CDR2 is YYNGEE. This CDR3 region has 15 residues. The V and J ends lost 2 bases and 6 bases respectively, with 18 bases between them. The CDR3 DNA sequence: TGTGCCAGCAGCGTTGGGACCCCCAATCATAGCGAGCAGTACTTC. The encoded protein is CASSVGTPNHSEQYF.